The 14 T cell receptor beta chains below come from one sample, sequenced in a study of PD-L1 blockade in urothelial cancer. Sequencing was performed with immunoSEQ multiplex PCR; in TCRdb, only in-frame clones are kept and a portion is missing. The table has some 45,000 clones, roughly 84% seen once. Time point indicated: pretreatment peripheral blood. Sample: PBMCs, taken around atezolizumab (anti-PD-L1) treatment. Receptor source: a donor at least 40 years old with urothelial cancer.

This chain links TRBV7-9 with TRBJ2-7, with 9 nucleotides matching TRBD2. Trimming took 5 bases from V and 2 from J; bases not matched to a gene: 4. Germline loops: CDR1 SEHNR, CDR2 FQNEAQ (reference sequence). The CDR3 is made up of 14 amino acids. The CDR3 DNA reads as TGTGCCAGCAGCCCTAGCGGGGCCCCCTACGAGCAGTACTTC. It encodes CASSPSGAPYEQYF.

V usage is TRBV29-1 and J usage is TRBJ1-2; no firm D call. Deletions cut 2 bases from V and 7 bases from J, with 8 bases between. Germline V gene data show CDR1 as SQVTM and CDR2 as ANQGSEA. This CDR3 is 11 amino acids long. The CDR3 DNA follows: TGCAGCGTTGAAAGAGGGTTTGGCTACACCTTC. Translation gives CSVERGFGYTF.

The count of this clone is one. The chain recombines TRBV19 with TRBJ1-4, with TRBD1 matching 9 bases. Germline V gene data show CDR1 as LNHDA and CDR2 as SQIVND (reference sequence). The V gene end was trimmed by 6 bases and the J gene end by 7 bases; junction bases not matched to a gene: 9. The CDR3 sequence is 15 residues long. CDR3 DNA sequence: TGTGCCAGTAGCCCTCCGGGACAGGGCGGTGAAAAACTGTTTTTT. It translates to CASSPPGQGGEKLFF.

The V and J genes are TRBV2 and TRBJ2-3, with 7 nucleotides matching TRBD2. The length of the CDR3 is 15 residues. Germline trimming cut 5 bases from V and 5 bases from J; bases unmatched to any gene: 10. Per germline, CDR1 SNHLY and CDR2 FYNNEI. This chain's CDR3 is CASSWGEGMGDTQYF. DNA for the CDR3: TGTGCCAGCAGTTGGGGGGAGGGCATGGGAGATACGCAGTATTTT.

The chain employs TRBV5-4 and TRBJ1-2; maybe TRBD1 (6 bases). This CDR3 spans 13 amino acids. CDR1 SGHNT and CDR2 YYREEE come from the germline V gene (reference sequence). Between the trimmed V and J ends, which lost 4 bases and 8 bases, there was a span of 15 bases. The CDR3 loop is CASSLTGTLGYTF. CDR3 DNA sequence: TGTGCCAGCAGCCTGACAGGCACTCTGGGCTACACCTTC.

V usage is TRBV6-1 and J usage is TRBJ2-1; 7 bases are a match to TRBD1. The CDR3 spans 14 residues. Germline CDR1 MNHNS, CDR2 SASEGT. With V trimmed by 4 bases and J by 5 bases, 5 bases remained unmatched. The chain's CDR3 is CASSGSGGNNEQFF. CDR3 DNA sequence: TGTGCCAGCAGTGGGTCAGGGGGTAACAATGAGCAGTTCTTC.

The V gene is TRBV11-3, the J gene TRBJ2-6; possible D gene TRBD2, 6 bases. This CDR3 has 15 residues. Trimming stripped 5 bases from V and 0 bases from J, with 8 bases between. Per germline, CDR1 SGHNT and CDR2 YENEEA. The CDR3 coding sequence is TGTGCCAGCAGCGGAGGGGTCTCTGGGGCCAACGTCCTGACTTTC. It translates to CASSGGVSGANVLTF.

This chain connects TRBV5-1 to TRBJ2-1; 7 bases align to TRBD2. The CDR3 has 13 amino acids. Germline V gives CDR1 SGHRS, CDR2 YFSETQ. With V trimmed by 4 bases and J by 8 bases, 6 bases remained unmatched. CDR3 DNA: TGCGCCAGCAGCGCGAGCGGGATGGATGAGCAGTTCTTC. It yields the protein CASSASGMDEQFF.

This clone was picked up a small number of times. The chain employs TRBV30 and TRBJ2-5; the D gene is possibly TRBD2 (6 bases). V gave up 2 bases and J gave up 5 bases, with 18 bases separating them. This CDR3 has 15 residues. Germline CDR1 reads GTSNPN; CDR2 reads SVGIG (reference sequence). The chain's CDR3 is CAWSPGGTSLETQYF. Written as DNA, the CDR3 is TGTGCCTGGAGTCCGGGCGGGACCTCCCTGGAGACCCAGTACTTC.

This clone was detected a few times. The J gene is TRBJ2-1, the V gene TRBV11-2; 8 bases align to TRBD2. V lost 0 bases and J lost 4; bases outside the gene matches: 5. From germline, CDR1 is SGHAT and CDR2 FQNNGV. There are 16 residues in the CDR3. CDR3 region: CASSLERGARYNEQFF. The CDR3 DNA reads as TGTGCCAGCAGCTTAGAGCGGGGGGCGCGATACAATGAGCAGTTCTTC.

This chain uses TRBV11-3 with TRBJ2-1; 10 nucleotides match TRBD2. Per germline, CDR1 SGHNT and CDR2 YENEEA. The trim removed 5 bases at V and 7 bases at J, leaving 11 bases unmatched. This CDR3 comprises 16 residues. In DNA form, the CDR3 reads TGTGCCAGCAGCCCGACAGCGGGAGGGTCCCGGAATGAGCAGTTCTTC. Its protein is CASSPTAGGSRNEQFF.

The rearrangement links TRBV4-2 to TRBJ2-3; 8 nucleotides match TRBD2. The CDR3 contains 17 residues. V shed 0 bases, J shed 10 bases, and the junction held 15 bases outside the gene matches. Looked up from germline, CDR1 is LGHNA and CDR2 is YNFKEQ. CDR3 coding DNA: TGTGCCAGCAGCCAAGATCTCGGTAGCGGGATTGGGAGTCCGCAGTATTTT. Its translation: CASSQDLGSGIGSPQYF.

The chain carries TRBV7-3 and TRBJ2-3; 7 bases fit TRBD2. The V gene's germline CDR1 is SGHTA and CDR2 FQGTGA. The CDR3 has 15 amino acids. V trimming: 2 bases; J trimming: 0 bases; junction bases outside the gene matches: 2. The CDR3 nucleotides read TGTGCCAGCAGCTTAGCGGGAGCTAGCACAGATACGCAGTATTTT. Residues: CASSLAGASTDTQYF.

A single count supports this clone. The chain links TRBV18 to TRBJ2-7; no reliable D call. Looked up from germline, CDR1 is KGHSH and CDR2 is LQKENI. The CDR3 spans 12 residues. V was pared by 0 bases and J by 3 bases, with 3 bases between. The CDR3 DNA sequence: TGTGCCAGCTCACCACCGAGCTACGAGCAGTACTTC. This encodes CASSPPSYEQYF.